This T cell receptor beta chain appears in the sequencing data of a study of beta chain features in type 1 diabetes. Study outcomes and limitations: Across all four CD4+ subsets, people with type 1 diabetes showed modestly shorter TCRB CDR3s.

The entirety of the isolated RNA underwent reverse transcription, so expressed TCRB transcripts were sequenced. Measured with immunoSEQ multiplex PCR; TCRdb has only the in-frame clones, and not every one. The repertoire has 300,000 to 350,000 clones, roughly 13% of them found once; the top ten carry 0.015%. The ends were cut back, 5 bases at V and 0 bases at J, with 11 bases in the middle. CDR1 is MNHEY, CDR2 SMNVEV, per germline (reference sequence). The CDR3 has 15 residues. In its sample, this clone was seen a few times. Its target is unknown. The sequence was collected from a woman aged 18-29 years with type 1 diabetes. The J gene is TRBJ2-4, the V gene TRBV27; D may be TRBD1 (6 bases). Input material: naive CD4+ T cells from blood. CDR3 in DNA: TGTGCCAGCAGTCCACAGGGTTTAGCCAAAAACATTCAGTACTTC. This encodes CASSPQGLAKNIQYF.